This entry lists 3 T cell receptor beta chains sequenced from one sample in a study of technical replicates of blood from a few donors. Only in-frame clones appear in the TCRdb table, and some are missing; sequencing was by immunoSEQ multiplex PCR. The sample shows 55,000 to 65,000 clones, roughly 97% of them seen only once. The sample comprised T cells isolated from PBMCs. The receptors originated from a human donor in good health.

The CDR3 coding sequence is TGTGCTAGTGGTCGTACGCTTTGCAGGCAAAGTCGGGCCAACGTCCTGACTTTC. Translated: CASGRTLCRQSRANVLTF. The chain has TRBV12-5 and TRBJ2-6; no clear D. This CDR3 region has 18 residues. V lost 5 bases and J lost 5, with 22 bases in between. Germline CDR1 LGHNT, CDR2 FRNRAP.

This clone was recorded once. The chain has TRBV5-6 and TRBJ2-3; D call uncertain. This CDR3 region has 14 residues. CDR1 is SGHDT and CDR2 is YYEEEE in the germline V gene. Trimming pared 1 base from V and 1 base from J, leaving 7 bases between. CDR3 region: CASSLSGGTDTQYF. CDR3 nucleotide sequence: TGTGCCAGCAGCTTGTCCGGAGGCACAGATACGCAGTATTTT.

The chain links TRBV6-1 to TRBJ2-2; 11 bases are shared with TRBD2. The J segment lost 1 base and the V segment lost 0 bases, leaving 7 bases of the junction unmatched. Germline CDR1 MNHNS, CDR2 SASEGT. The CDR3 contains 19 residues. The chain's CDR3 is CASSEAVRLAGWNTGELFF. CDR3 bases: TGTGCCAGCAGTGAAGCGGTACGACTAGCGGGATGGAACACCGGGGAGCTGTTTTTT.